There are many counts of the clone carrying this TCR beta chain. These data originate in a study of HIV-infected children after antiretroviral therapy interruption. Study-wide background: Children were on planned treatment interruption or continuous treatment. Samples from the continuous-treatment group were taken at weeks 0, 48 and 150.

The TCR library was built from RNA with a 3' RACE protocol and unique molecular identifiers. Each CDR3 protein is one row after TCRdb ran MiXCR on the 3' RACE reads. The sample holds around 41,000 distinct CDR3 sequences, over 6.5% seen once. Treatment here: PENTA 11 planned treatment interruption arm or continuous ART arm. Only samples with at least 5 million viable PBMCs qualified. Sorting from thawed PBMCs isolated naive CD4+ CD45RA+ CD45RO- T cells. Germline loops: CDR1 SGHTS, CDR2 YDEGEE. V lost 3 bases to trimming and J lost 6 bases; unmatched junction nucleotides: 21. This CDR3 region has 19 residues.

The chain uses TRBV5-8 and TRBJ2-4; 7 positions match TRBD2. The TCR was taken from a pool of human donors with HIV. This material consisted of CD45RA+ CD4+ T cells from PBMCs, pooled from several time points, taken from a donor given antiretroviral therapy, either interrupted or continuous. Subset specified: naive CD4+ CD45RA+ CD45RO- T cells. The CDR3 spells CASSSGGSAGIGVRNIQYF. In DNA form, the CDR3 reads TGTGCCAGCAGCTCCGGGGGGTCGGCAGGGATTGGGGTACGAAACATTCAGTACTTC. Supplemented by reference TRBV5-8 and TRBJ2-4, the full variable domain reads EAGVTQSPTHLIKTRGQQATLRCSPISGHTSVYWYQQALGLGLQFLLWYDEGEERNRGNFPPRFSGRQFPNYSSELNVNALELEDSALYLCASSSGGSAGIGVRNIQYFGAGTRLSVL.